What follows are 10 T cell receptor beta chains derived from one specimen sequenced in a study of T cell repertoires in cytomegalovirus infection. A single record per CDR3 protein comes from TCRdb applying MiXCR to the reads. The repertoire holds about 830,000 distinct CDR3 sequences, with approximately 32% as singletons. Antigens of these TCRs are unknown. The sample was cultured CD8+ T cells from PBMCs, taken from culture after CMV antigen stimulation. The receptors here all came from a human donor in good health (CMV status not recorded). Some clones in this sample may be carry-over from other donors' samples.

This clonotype was detected only a few times. The V call is TRBV3-1, the J call TRBJ2-7; D is perhaps TRBD2 (6 bases). Germline CDR1 is LGHDT and CDR2 is YNNKEL (reference sequence). V was trimmed by 6 bases and J by 5 bases, leaving 14 bases between them. CDR3 length: 13 residues. The CDR3 sequence is CASSLTGVDEQYV. As DNA, the CDR3 is TGTGCCAGCAGTCTTACGGGGGTGGACGAGCAGTACGTC.

In its sample, this clonotype was seen a few times. The chain has TRBV7-2 and TRBJ2-3; D gene uncertain. The germline V and J ends were trimmed by 1 base and 9 bases, with 8 bases remaining between them. From germline, CDR1 is SGHTA and CDR2 FQGNSA. CDR3 size: 12 residues. The CDR3 reads CASSLEGRTQYF. The DNA for the CDR3 is TGTGCCAGCAGCTTAGAAGGCAGGACGCAGTATTTT.

This chain links TRBV5-1 with TRBJ2-3; perhaps TRBD2 as D (6 bases). The V end lost 4 bases, the J end lost 2 bases, and 14 bases lay between the germline ends. Germline assignment: CDR1 SGHRS and CDR2 YFSETQ. This CDR3 has 15 amino acids. Here the CDR3 DNA reads TGCGCCAGCAGCCCAGGGACTCAGATCACAGATACGCAGTATTTT. Translating it yields CASSPGTQITDTQYF. Variable domain in full (rest from reference TRBV5-1 and TRBJ2-3): KAGVTQTPRYLIKTRGQQVTLSCSPISGHRSVSWYQQTPGQGLQFLFEYFSETQRNKGNFPGRFSGRQFSNSRSEMNVSTLELGDSALYLCASSPGTQITDTQYFGPGTRLTVL.

This clonotype appeared a few times. V and J are TRBV15 and TRBJ2-7; TRBD2 matches at 9 bases. The CDR3 is made up of 16 amino acids. Trimming took 1 base from V and 0 from J; bases not matched to a gene: 4. In germline, CDR1 is LNHNV, CDR2 YYDKDF (reference sequence). CDR3 nucleotide sequence: TGTGCCACCAGCAGAGCCCTAGCGGGGAGCTCCTACGAGCAGTACTTC. Translating it yields CATSRALAGSSYEQYF. Drawing the rest from reference TRBV15 and TRBJ2-7, the complete variable domain is DAMVIQNPRYQVTQFGKPVTLSCSQTLNHNVMYWYQQKSSQAPKLLFHYYDKDFNNEADTPDNFQSRRPNTSFCFLDIRSPGLGDTAMYLCATSRALAGSSYEQYFGPGTRLTVT.

The chain joins TRBV7-9 to TRBJ2-7; D is perhaps TRBD1 or TRBD2 (7 bases each). Germline values: CDR1 SEHNR, CDR2 FQNEAQ (reference sequence). Trimming took off 3 bases at V and 5 bases at J, with 17 bases between the two ends. The CDR3 extends over 15 amino acids. The CDR3 DNA is TGTGCCAGCAGCTTCAGGGGGGGGGGAATGAACGAGCAGTACTTC. It is translated as CASSFRGGGMNEQYF.

At least ten counts were recorded for this clonotype. The J gene is TRBJ1-5, the V gene TRBV7-6; D unclear. CDR1 and CDR2 from the germline V gene are SGHVS and FNYEAQ. The CDR3 runs 16 residues. V shed 5 bases and J shed 1 base, with 15 bases lying between them. The DNA for the CDR3 is TGTGCCAGCAGCCCATCCCCGGGGTTGAGCAATCAGCCCCAGCATTTT. Amino acids: CASSPSPGLSNQPQHF. Complete variable domain (other parts from reference TRBV7-6 and TRBJ1-5): GAGVSQSPRYKVTKRGQDVALRCDPISGHVSLYWYRQALGQGPEFLTYFNYEAQQDKSGLPNDRFSAERPEGSISTLTIQRTEQRDSAMYRCASSPSPGLSNQPQHFGDGTRLSIL.

The chain joins TRBV6-1 to TRBJ1-5, with D perhaps TRBD1 (5 bases). The CDR3 is 15 residues long. V shed 3 bases and J shed 7 bases, with 16 bases lying between them. Germline V CDR1 and CDR2: MNHNS, SASEGT. CDR3 sequence: CASSDFREGSQPQHF. The DNA of the CDR3 is TGTGCCAGCAGTGATTTCAGGGAAGGTAGCCAGCCCCAGCATTTT.

This clonotype was observed a handful of times. This chain connects TRBV7-9 to TRBJ2-1; perhaps TRBD1 as D (6 bases). In germline, CDR1 is SEHNR, CDR2 FQNEAQ (reference sequence). This CDR3 is 13 amino acids long. V was trimmed by 2 bases and J by 14 bases, leaving 16 bases between them. Here the CDR3 reads CASSLPPDRSEFF. The CDR3, as DNA: TGTGCCAGCAGCTTACCCCCCGACAGGAGTGAGTTCTTC.

For the CDR3, the DNA is TGTGCCAGTAGTATAGTCCCGGGACAGGGCGACGGCTACACCTTC. Its translation: CASSIVPGQGDGYTF. The chain couples TRBV19 to TRBJ1-2, with TRBD1 matching over 9 bases. Trimming cost V 1 base and J 8 bases; bases outside gene matches: 8. The CDR3 covers 15 residues. Germline V lookup: CDR1 LNHDA, CDR2 SQIVND (reference sequence).

The V and J genes are TRBV2 and TRBJ2-7; D perhaps matches TRBD2 (5 bases). This CDR3 is built from 15 residues. CDR1 is SNHLY and CDR2 is FYNNEI in the germline V gene. The V end lost 5 bases, the J end lost 2 bases, and 16 bases lay between the germline ends. As DNA, the CDR3 is TGTGCCAGCAGTTTTTCCTACGGGGTTCCCTACGAGCAGTACTTC. Its translation is CASSFSYGVPYEQYF.